This is a list of T cell receptor beta chains from one sample in a study of blood T cells in healthy people across ages. Each CDR3 protein is one row after TCRdb ran MiXCR on the 5' RACE reads. The sample consists of about 1 million distinct CDR3 sequences, approximately 26% of them appearing once. These data were also filed under a second study, of T cells of mothers and their children.

Sequences were obtained from blood. These receptors were collected from a girl aged 2-9 years in good health. CDR3s include the opening cysteine and the closing phenylalanine or tryptophan. D genes are given only for firm matches. Clone size is stated in some rows and not others, as once, few, many or a class when expanded.

D	size	V	J	CDR3	DNA
TRBD1	NA	TRBV10-2	TRBJ2-5	CASSGSTGRSQTQYF	TGCGCCAGCAGCGGCTCGACAGGGCGGAGCCAGACCCAGTACTTC
TRBD2	NA	TRBV6-2/TRBV6-3	TRBJ2-1	CASSKVAGGRYNEQFF	TGTGCCAGCAGCAAGGTAGCGGGGGGGCGATACAATGAGCAGTTCTTC
NA	few	TRBV19	TRBJ2-4	CASSIGRTGIGYF	TGTGCCAGTAGTATAGGCCGAACCGGCATCGGGTACTTC
NA	NA	TRBV9	TRBJ1-1	CASSVGKGVTEAFF	TGTGCCAGCAGCGTAGGAAAGGGTGTCACTGAAGCTTTCTTT
NA	few	TRBV24-1	TRBJ2-1	CATSEKTPVRTGRNEQFF	TGTGCCACCAGTGAGAAGACTCCCGTACGTACGGGGCGCAATGAGCAGTTCTTC
NA	NA	TRBV29-1	TRBJ2-7	CSVARTASSYEQYF	TGCAGCGTTGCACGGACGGCGAGCTCCTACGAGCAGTACTTC
TRBD1	few	TRBV20-1	TRBJ1-2	CSVGTDRENGYTF	TGCAGTGTAGGGACCGACAGGGAGAATGGCTACACCTTC
NA	NA	TRBV6-6	TRBJ2-7	CASSYAHKAYEQYF	TGTGCCAGCAGTTACGCCCACAAAGCCTACGAGCAGTACTTC
NA	NA	TRBV2	TRBJ2-1	CASSEAGARGLNEQFF	TGTGCCAGCAGTGAAGCGGGGGCTAGGGGATTAAATGAGCAGTTCTTC
TRBD2	NA	TRBV12-3/TRBV12-4	TRBJ2-1	CASSKGLARGLDNEQFF	TGTGCCAGCAGCAAAGGACTAGCCCGGGGTCTCGACAATGAGCAGTTCTTC
NA	few	TRBV7-8	TRBJ1-1	CASSLKLEAVQAFF	TGTGCCAGCAGCTTAAAATTGGAGGCTGTTCAAGCTTTCTTT
NA	NA	TRBV15	TRBJ2-1	CATSYARHNEQFF	TGTGCCACCAGCTACGCCAGGCACAATGAGCAGTTCTTC
NA	few	TRBV4-1	TRBJ1-1	CASTHITGTQEAFF	TGCGCCAGCACCCACATTACCGGGACACAAGAAGCTTTCTTT
TRBD2	NA	TRBV12-3/TRBV12-4	TRBJ2-1	CASSWRTSPNEQFF	TGTGCCAGCAGCTGGCGGACTAGCCCGAATGAGCAGTTCTTC
TRBD1	NA	TRBV29-1	TRBJ1-1	CSGQGIQSANTEAFF	TGCAGCGGACAGGGCATTCAATCCGCGAACACTGAAGCTTTCTTT
NA	NA	TRBV3-1	TRBJ1-2	CASSLWVAAEGYTF	TGTGCCAGCAGCCTGTGGGTGGCCGCGGAGGGCTACACCTTC
TRBD1	few	TRBV27	TRBJ2-7	CASIDRGGGSYEQYF	TGTGCCAGCATTGACAGGGGTGGAGGCTCCTACGAGCAGTACTTC
NA	NA	TRBV28	TRBJ2-1	CASKLRAGARANEQFF	TGTGCCAGCAAATTGAGGGCGGGGGCCCGGGCGAATGAGCAGTTCTTC
NA	few	TRBV28	TRBJ2-7	CASSLAGTAYEQYF	TGTGCCAGCAGTTTGGCGGGGACTGCCTACGAGCAGTACTTC
NA	few	TRBV27	TRBJ2-5	CASRKRAGGMETQYF	TGTGCCAGCAGAAAAAGGGCAGGGGGGATGGAGACCCAGTACTTC
NA	few	TRBV10-3	TRBJ2-5	CAISGGLKGKETQYF	TGTGCCATCAGCGGGGGGCTGAAGGGCAAAGAGACCCAGTACTTC
NA	few	TRBV7-9	TRBJ2-1	CASGFSYNEQFF	TGTGCCAGCGGCTTCAGCTACAATGAGCAGTTCTTC
NA	NA	TRBV6-2/TRBV6-3	TRBJ1-2	CASSYTPTENGYTF	TGTGCCAGCAGTTACACCCCGACAGAAAATGGCTACACCTTC
NA	NA	TRBV18	TRBJ2-7	CASSSYRDPYEQYF	TGTGCCAGCTCATCCTACAGGGACCCCTACGAGCAGTACTTC
TRBD2	NA	TRBV7-2	TRBJ2-5	CASSFISGGKETQYF	TGTGCCAGCAGCTTTATTAGCGGGGGGAAAGAGACCCAGTACTTC
NA	few	TRBV6-6	TRBJ1-4	CASSPPYFEEKLFF	TGTGCCAGCAGTCCCCCGTACTTTGAGGAAAAACTGTTTTTT
NA	NA	TRBV10-3	TRBJ2-7	CAISAGQNEQYF	TGTGCCATCAGCGCCGGACAGAACGAGCAGTACTTC
NA	few	TRBV5-1	TRBJ2-3	CASSLYGINTDTQYF	TGCGCCAGCAGCTTGTACGGTATCAACACAGATACGCAGTATTTT
NA	NA	TRBV21-1	TRBJ1-2	CASRRDLHYGYTF	TGTGCCAGCAGACGTGACTTGCATTATGGCTACACCTTC
NA	few	TRBV5-1	TRBJ1-4	CASSLEGNYSEKLFF	TGCGCCAGCAGCTTGGAGGGTAATTACAGCGAAAAACTGTTTTTT
TRBD1	NA	TRBV5-1	TRBJ1-1	CASSSAGTGYTEAFF	TGCGCCAGCAGCTCGGCTGGGACAGGCTACACTGAAGCTTTCTTT
TRBD1	few	TRBV9	TRBJ2-7	CASSARDSNTYEQYF	TGTGCCAGCAGCGCCCGGGACAGCAATACCTACGAGCAGTACTTC
NA	NA	TRBV4-2	TRBJ2-3	CASSPRDGSADTQYF	TGTGCCAGCAGCCCCCGGGACGGAAGTGCAGATACGCAGTATTTT
NA	few	TRBV5-1	TRBJ1-1	CASSLDPPNTEAFF	TGCGCCAGCAGCTTGGACCCTCCGAACACTGAAGCTTTCTTT
NA	few	TRBV7-9	TRBJ2-1	CASSPGPPEYNEQFF	TGTGCCAGCAGCCCAGGACCCCCTGAGTACAATGAGCAGTTCTTC
NA	NA	TRBV15	TRBJ2-5	CATSSGHQTQYF	TGTGCCACCAGCAGTGGCCACCAGACCCAGTACTTC
TRBD1	NA	TRBV7-2	TRBJ2-7	CASSSARDRGYEQYF	TGTGCCAGCAGCTCCGCCCGGGACAGGGGCTACGAGCAGTACTTC
NA	few	TRBV29-1	TRBJ2-7	CSVELPGRPTYGEQYF	TGCAGCGTTGAACTTCCGGGTCGTCCTACCTATGGCGAGCAGTACTTC
NA	NA	TRBV20-1	TRBJ2-3	CSAQDRITDTQYF	TGCAGTGCTCAAGACAGGATCACAGATACGCAGTATTTT
TRBD1	few	TRBV10-2	TRBJ1-3	CASGDRAAGNTIYF	TGCGCCAGCGGGGACAGGGCGGCTGGAAACACCATATATTTT
TRBD1	NA	TRBV12-3/TRBV12-4	TRBJ1-1	CASSGGTGSRTEAFF	TGTGCCAGCAGTGGAGGGACAGGGTCTCGCACTGAAGCTTTCTTT
NA	NA	TRBV24-1	TRBJ2-1	CATSEVGTWNEQFF	TGTGCCACCAGTGAAGTGGGGACTTGGAATGAGCAGTTCTTC
NA	NA	TRBV7-6	TRBJ2-5	CASSLGGSGTYQETQYF	TGTGCCAGCAGCTTAGGAGGATCTGGGACGTACCAAGAGACCCAGTACTTC
TRBD1	NA	TRBV6-5	TRBJ2-5	CASRATGAGETQYF	TGTGCCAGCAGAGCTACAGGGGCTGGAGAGACCCAGTACTTC
NA	few	TRBV6-2/TRBV6-3	TRBJ2-7	CASSYSNQNGPEQYF	TGTGCCAGCAGTTACTCGAACCAAAACGGACCCGAGCAGTACTTC
TRBD2	NA	TRBV20-1	TRBJ2-2	CSALLAGANTGELFF	TGCAGTGCGTTATTAGCGGGGGCGAACACCGGGGAGCTGTTTTTT
TRBD1	NA	TRBV20-1	TRBJ2-5	CSARTGGYQETQYF	TGCAGTGCTAGGACAGGGGGGTACCAAGAGACCCAGTACTTC
TRBD1	few	TRBV5-6	TRBJ1-1	CASSSTGENTEAFF	TGTGCCAGCAGCTCCACAGGGGAGAACACTGAAGCTTTCTTT
NA	NA	TRBV4-1	TRBJ2-4	CASSPRVVPKNIQYF	TGCGCCAGCAGCCCCCGAGTGGTGCCCAAAAACATTCAGTACTTC
NA	NA	TRBV28	TRBJ2-1	CATKGTYNEQFF	TGTGCCACCAAGGGTACCTACAATGAGCAGTTCTTC
NA	few	TRBV7-9	TRBJ2-5	CASLSDQETQYF	TGTGCCAGCCTAAGTGACCAAGAGACCCAGTACTTC